This TCR beta chain was identified in a study of blood T cell repertoires in COVID-19. Recovered status applied to Cohort 3 donors who had two consecutive negative PCRs. It also applied to those with clearance or with symptom resolution. Study processing details: The authors estimated nucleated cell counts from reference gene primer amplification. Sequenced by immunoSEQ multiplex PCR; TCRdb stores in-frame clones only, minus some. V and J calls and clone size follow that table, whereas D and trimming were derived from the DNA. The profile shows 150,000 or so clones, approximately 86% of them singletons. The sequence was collected from a man aged 60-69 years who had recovered from COVID-19. Sequencing was carried out using PBMCs or T cells enriched from blood (not recorded which).

CDR3 amino acids: CASSSREQTQYF. CDR3 nucleotide sequence: TGTGCCAGCAGTTCCAGGGAACAGACCCAGTACTTC. The chain combines TRBV7-8 with TRBJ2-5, with D maybe TRBD1 (5 bases). The V end lost 6 bases, the J end lost 6 bases, and 11 bases lay between the germline ends. Germline V gene lookup returns CDR1 SGHVS and CDR2 FQNEAQ. This CDR3 region has 12 residues.